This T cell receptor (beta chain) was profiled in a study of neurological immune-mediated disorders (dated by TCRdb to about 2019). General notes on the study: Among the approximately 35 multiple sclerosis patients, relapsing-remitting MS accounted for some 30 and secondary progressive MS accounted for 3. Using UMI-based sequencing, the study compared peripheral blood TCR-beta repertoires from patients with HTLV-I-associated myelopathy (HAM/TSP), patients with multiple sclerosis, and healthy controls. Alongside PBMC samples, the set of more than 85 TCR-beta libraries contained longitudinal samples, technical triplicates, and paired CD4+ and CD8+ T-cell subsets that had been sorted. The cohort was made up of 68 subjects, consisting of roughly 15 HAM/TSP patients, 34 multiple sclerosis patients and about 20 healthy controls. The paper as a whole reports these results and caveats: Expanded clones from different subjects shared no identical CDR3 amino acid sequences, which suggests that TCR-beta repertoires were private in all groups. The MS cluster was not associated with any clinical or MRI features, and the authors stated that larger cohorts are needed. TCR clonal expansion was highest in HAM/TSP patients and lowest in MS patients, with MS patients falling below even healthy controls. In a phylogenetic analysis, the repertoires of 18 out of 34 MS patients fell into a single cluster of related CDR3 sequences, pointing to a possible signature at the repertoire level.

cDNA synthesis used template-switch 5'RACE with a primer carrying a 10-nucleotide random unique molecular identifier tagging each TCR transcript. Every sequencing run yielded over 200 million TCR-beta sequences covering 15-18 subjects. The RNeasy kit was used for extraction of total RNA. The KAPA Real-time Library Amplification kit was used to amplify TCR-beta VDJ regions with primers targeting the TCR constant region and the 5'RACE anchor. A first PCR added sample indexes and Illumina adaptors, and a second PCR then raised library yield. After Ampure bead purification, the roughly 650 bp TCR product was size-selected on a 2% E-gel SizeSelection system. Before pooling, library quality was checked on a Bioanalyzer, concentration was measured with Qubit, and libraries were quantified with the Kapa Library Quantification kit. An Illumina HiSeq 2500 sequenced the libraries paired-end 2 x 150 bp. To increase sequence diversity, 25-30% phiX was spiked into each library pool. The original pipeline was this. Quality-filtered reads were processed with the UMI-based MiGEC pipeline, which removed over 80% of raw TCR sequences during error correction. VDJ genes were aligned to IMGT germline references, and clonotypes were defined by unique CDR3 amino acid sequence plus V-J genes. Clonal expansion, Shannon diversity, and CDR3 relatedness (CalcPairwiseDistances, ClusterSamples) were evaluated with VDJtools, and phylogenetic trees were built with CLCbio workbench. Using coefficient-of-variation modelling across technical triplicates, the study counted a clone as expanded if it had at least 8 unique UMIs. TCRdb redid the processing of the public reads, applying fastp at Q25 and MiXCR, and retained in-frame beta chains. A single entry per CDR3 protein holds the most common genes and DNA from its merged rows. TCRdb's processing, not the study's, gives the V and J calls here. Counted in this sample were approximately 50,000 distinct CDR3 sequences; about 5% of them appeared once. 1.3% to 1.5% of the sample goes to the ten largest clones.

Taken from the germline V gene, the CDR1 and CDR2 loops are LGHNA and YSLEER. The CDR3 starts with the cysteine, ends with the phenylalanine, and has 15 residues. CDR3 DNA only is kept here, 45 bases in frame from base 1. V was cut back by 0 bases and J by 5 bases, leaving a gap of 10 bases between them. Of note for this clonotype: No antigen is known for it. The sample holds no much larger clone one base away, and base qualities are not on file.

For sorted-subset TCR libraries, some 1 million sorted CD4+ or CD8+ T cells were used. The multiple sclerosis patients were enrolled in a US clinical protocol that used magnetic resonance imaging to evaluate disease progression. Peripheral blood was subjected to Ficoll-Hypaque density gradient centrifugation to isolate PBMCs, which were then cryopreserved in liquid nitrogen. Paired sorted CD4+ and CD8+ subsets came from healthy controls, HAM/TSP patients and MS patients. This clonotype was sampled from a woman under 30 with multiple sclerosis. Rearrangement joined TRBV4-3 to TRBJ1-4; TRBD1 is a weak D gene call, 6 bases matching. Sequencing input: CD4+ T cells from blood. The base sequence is TGCGCCAGCAGCCAAGATAGGGGGGTGAATGAAAAACTGTTTTTT. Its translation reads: CASSQDRGVNEKLFF.